One sample yielded the 17 T cell receptor beta chains listed below, sequenced in a study of sequential checkpoint blockade in melanoma. Treatment specified: randomized to nivolumab then ipilimumab (arm A) or the reverse (arm B). Only in-frame clones appear in the TCRdb table, and some are missing; sequencing was by immunoSEQ multiplex PCR. The sample lists about 3,600 clones; about 64% were seen once. Here the sequenced sample was CD8+ T cells sorted from blood (inferred from file names), taken from a patient given nivolumab and ipilimumab in sequence. The source is a human donor with melanoma.

A few counts support this clone. The chain carries TRBV19 and TRBJ2-5, with 7 bases that match TRBD2. The CDR3 totals 14 residues. Germline trimming cut 3 bases from V and 5 bases from J; bases unmatched to any gene: 6. Per the germline V gene, CDR1 is LNHDA and CDR2 is SQIVND (reference sequence). Written as DNA, the CDR3 is TGTGCCAGTAGTATCCCTGGACTAGAGGAGACCCAGTACTTC. Encoded protein: CASSIPGLEETQYF.

CDR3 amino acids: CASSQGGSENTIYF. Here the CDR3 DNA reads TGCGCCAGCAGCCAAGGAGGGAGTGAAAACACCATATATTTT. This chain connects TRBV4-3 to TRBJ1-3; no definite D call. V lost 1 base, J lost 6 bases, and 10 bases lay in between. Germline V gene lookup returns CDR1 LGHNA and CDR2 YSLEER. The CDR3 is made up of 14 amino acids.

The chain is built from TRBV19 and TRBJ2-7, with D perhaps TRBD1 (5 bases). The ends were cut back, 2 bases at V and 2 bases at J, with 7 bases in the middle. Per the germline V gene, CDR1 is LNHDA and CDR2 is SQIVND (reference sequence). The CDR3 has 13 amino acids. The CDR3 DNA reads as TGTGCCAGTAGTATACAGGGCACCTACGAGCAGTACTTC. It yields the protein CASSIQGTYEQYF.

This chain connects TRBV5-1 to TRBJ1-2; D might be TRBD1 (5 bases). There are 12 residues in the CDR3. V lost 4 bases and J 7 bases, leaving 11 bases between the germline ends. CDR1 and CDR2 from the germline V gene are SGHRS and YFSETQ. CDR3 region: CASSPGGGGYTF. Written as DNA, the CDR3 is TGCGCCAGCAGCCCCGGGGGGGGTGGCTACACCTTC.

This clone showed up just once. The chain links TRBV6-6 to TRBJ1-2; 9 nucleotides match TRBD1. Germline CDR1 reads MNHNY; CDR2 reads SVGAGI (reference sequence). This CDR3 contains 14 residues. Trimming at V came to 4 bases and at J to 6 bases, leaving 6 bases not matched to a gene. Written as DNA, the CDR3 is TGTGCCAGCAGTTTCCTACAGGGGGCTCATGGCTACACCTTC. Translation: CASSFLQGAHGYTF.

The rearrangement joins TRBV2 to TRBJ2-7; D is perhaps TRBD1 (6 bases). V was shortened by 6 bases and J by 4 bases, with 31 bases between the two germline ends. The CDR3 runs to 19 residues. CDR1 is SNHLY and CDR2 is FYNNEI in the germline V gene. CDR3 residues: CASSPLSRTALRRPYEQYF. CDR3 coding DNA: TGTGCCAGCAGCCCCCTCTCCAGGACAGCCCTACGCAGACCATACGAGCAGTACTTC.

The gene calls are TRBV27 and TRBJ2-7; 9 nucleotides agree with TRBD1. The germline V gene encodes CDR1 MNHEY and CDR2 SMNVEV (reference sequence). This CDR3 is built from 15 residues. V dropped 0 bases and J dropped 5; count of bases not matched to a gene: 5. CDR3 nucleotides: TGTGCCAGCAGTTTATCTGGGACAGGGCCGAACGAGCAGTACTTC. Translating it yields CASSLSGTGPNEQYF.

J is TRBJ1-1 and V is TRBV27; D unclear. CDR3 length equals 13 residues. Germline values: CDR1 MNHEY, CDR2 SMNVEV (reference sequence). The V gene lost 8 bases and the J gene lost 3 bases, with 13 bases spanning the gap. CDR3 residues: CASGLGRDTEAFF. The CDR3 DNA reads TGTGCCAGCGGACTGGGCCGGGACACTGAAGCTTTCTTT.

The V gene is TRBV28, the J gene TRBJ1-5, with a possible D match to TRBD1 (6 bases). Germline V gene lookup returns CDR1 MDHEN and CDR2 SYDVKM. The CDR3 covers 14 residues. Trimming removed 4 bases at V and 10 bases at J, with 17 bases between. The CDR3 protein is CASSSWDILSPQHF. CDR3 DNA: TGTGCCAGCAGTTCCTGGGACATTCTTTCCCCCCAGCATTTT.

The chain employs TRBV27 and TRBJ2-7; possible D gene TRBD1, 6 bases. The ends were cut back, 3 bases at V and 5 bases at J, with 23 bases in the middle. This CDR3 has 17 residues. Germline V CDR1 and CDR2: MNHEY, SMNVEV (reference sequence). This chain's CDR3 is CASSFSLTGKVKNEQYF. The CDR3 DNA follows: TGTGCCAGCAGTTTTTCCCTTACAGGGAAAGTAAAGAACGAGCAGTACTTC.

This clone was counted between two and nine times. The chain uses TRBV11-3 and TRBJ2-5; D is undetermined. The DNA end is more similar to TRBJ2-7, so the J call may be wrong. The CDR3 runs to 16 residues. CDR1 is SGHNT, CDR2 YENEEA, per germline. CDR3 residues: CASSPPVGYSSYEQYF. CDR3 DNA: TGTGCCAGCAGCCCCCCAGTAGGATACAGCTCCTACGAGCAGTACTTC.

The chain has TRBV29-1 and TRBJ1-2; 9 nucleotides match TRBD1. The germline V gene encodes CDR1 SQVTM and CDR2 ANQGSEA. The junction had 8 bases not matched to a gene; V was cut back by 6 bases and J by 6 bases. The CDR3 extends over 13 amino acids. DNA for the CDR3: TGCAGCGTGATGACAGGGGGGTCTGATGGCTACACCTTC. Translated: CSVMTGGSDGYTF.

The chain has TRBV7-6 and TRBJ2-7; maybe TRBD2 (5 bases). CDR1 SGHVS and CDR2 FNYEAQ come from the germline V gene. The CDR3 has 13 amino acids. The V and J ends lost 10 bases and 5 bases respectively, with 18 bases between them. CDR3 sequence: CATSELASNEQYF. For the CDR3, the DNA is TGTGCCACCTCCGAGCTAGCATCAAACGAGCAGTACTTC.

This clone was counted a few times. The chain carries TRBV7-9 and TRBJ1-2, with 10 bases fitting TRBD1. CDR3 length: 16 amino acids. J gave up 2 bases and V 2 bases, and 5 bases lay outside the gene matches. Germline lookup yields CDR1 SEHNR and CDR2 FQNEAQ (reference sequence). The CDR3 bases are TGTGCCAGCAGCTTACTTCCGGGACAGGGGAACTATGGCTACACCTTC. As protein: CASSLLPGQGNYGYTF.

This chain joins TRBV11-3 and TRBJ2-1, with a possible D match to TRBD2 (6 bases). The CDR3 loop spans 14 amino acids. V was cut by 5 bases and J by 9 bases, with 17 bases left in between. Germline V gene sequence: CDR1 SGHNT, CDR2 YENEEA. CDR3 amino acids: CASSPPAGGAEQFF. The CDR3 DNA is TGTGCCAGCAGCCCCCCGGCGGGCGGGGCTGAGCAGTTCTTC.

V and J are TRBV27 and TRBJ2-7; 11 bases align to TRBD2. CDR1 MNHEY and CDR2 SMNVEV come from the germline V gene (reference sequence). The CDR3 covers 20 residues. After removal of 5 bases from V and 2 bases from J, the junction contained 20 bases not matched to a gene. The CDR3 is CASSPVSPGTTSGVTYEQYF. CDR3 DNA: TGTGCCAGCAGTCCCGTATCCCCAGGGACGACTAGCGGGGTTACCTACGAGCAGTACTTC.

In this sample, this clone turned up a few times. The gene calls are TRBV27 and TRBJ1-4; D is unclear. Trimming pared 6 bases from V and 1 base from J, leaving 9 bases between. The CDR3 extends over 14 amino acids. From germline, CDR1 is MNHEY and CDR2 SMNVEV (reference sequence). The CDR3 reads CASRRLGTNEKLFF. The DNA of the CDR3 is TGTGCCAGCAGGAGACTTGGAACTAATGAAAAACTGTTTTTT.